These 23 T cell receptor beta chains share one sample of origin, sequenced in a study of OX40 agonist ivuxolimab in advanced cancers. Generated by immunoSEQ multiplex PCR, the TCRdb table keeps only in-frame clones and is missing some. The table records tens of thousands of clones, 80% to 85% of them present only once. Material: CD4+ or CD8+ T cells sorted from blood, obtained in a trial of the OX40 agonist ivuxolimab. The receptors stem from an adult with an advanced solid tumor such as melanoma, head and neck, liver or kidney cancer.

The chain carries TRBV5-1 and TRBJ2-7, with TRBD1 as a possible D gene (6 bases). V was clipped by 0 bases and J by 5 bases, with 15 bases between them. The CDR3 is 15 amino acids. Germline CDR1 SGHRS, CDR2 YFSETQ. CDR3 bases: TGCGCCAGCAGCTTGGGTTTCACAGGGACGAACGAGCAGTACTTC. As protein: CASSLGFTGTNEQYF.

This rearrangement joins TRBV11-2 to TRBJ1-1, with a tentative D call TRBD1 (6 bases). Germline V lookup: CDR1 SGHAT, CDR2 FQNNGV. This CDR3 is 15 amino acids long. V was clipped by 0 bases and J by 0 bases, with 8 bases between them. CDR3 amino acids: CASSLDDRLNTEAFF. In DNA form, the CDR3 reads TGTGCCAGCAGCTTAGACGACAGGTTGAACACTGAAGCTTTCTTT.

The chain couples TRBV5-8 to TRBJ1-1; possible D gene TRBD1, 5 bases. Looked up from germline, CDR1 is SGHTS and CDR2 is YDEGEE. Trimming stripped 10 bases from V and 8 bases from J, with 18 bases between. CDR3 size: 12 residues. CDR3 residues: CAWGSDWGEAFF. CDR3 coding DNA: TGTGCCTGGGGGTCTGATTGGGGAGAAGCTTTCTTT.

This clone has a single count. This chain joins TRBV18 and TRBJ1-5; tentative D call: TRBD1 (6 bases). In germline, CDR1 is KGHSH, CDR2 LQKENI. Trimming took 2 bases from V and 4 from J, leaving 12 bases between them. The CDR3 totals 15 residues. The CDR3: CASSPGTGANQPQHF. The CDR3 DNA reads TGTGCCAGCTCACCAGGGACGGGGGCGAATCAGCCCCAGCATTTT.

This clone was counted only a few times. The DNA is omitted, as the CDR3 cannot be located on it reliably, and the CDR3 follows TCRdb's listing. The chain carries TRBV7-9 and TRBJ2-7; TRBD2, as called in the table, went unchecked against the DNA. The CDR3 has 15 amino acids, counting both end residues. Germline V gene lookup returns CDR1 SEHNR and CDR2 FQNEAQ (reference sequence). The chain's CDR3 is CASSLVGGSIFVQYF.

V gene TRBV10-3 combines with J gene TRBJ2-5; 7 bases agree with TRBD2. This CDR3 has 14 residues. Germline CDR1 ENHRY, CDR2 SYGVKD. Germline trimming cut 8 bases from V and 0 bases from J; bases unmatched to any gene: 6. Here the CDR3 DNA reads TGTGCCATCCAAGCCGGGGGGAACCAAGAGACCCAGTACTTC. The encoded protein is CAIQAGGNQETQYF.

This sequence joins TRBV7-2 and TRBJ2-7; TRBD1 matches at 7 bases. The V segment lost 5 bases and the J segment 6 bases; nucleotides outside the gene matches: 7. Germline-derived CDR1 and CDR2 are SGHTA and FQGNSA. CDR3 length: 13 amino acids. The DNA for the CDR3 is TGTGCCAGCAGCCCGACCTACAGGGGCGAGCAGTACTTC. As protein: CASSPTYRGEQYF.

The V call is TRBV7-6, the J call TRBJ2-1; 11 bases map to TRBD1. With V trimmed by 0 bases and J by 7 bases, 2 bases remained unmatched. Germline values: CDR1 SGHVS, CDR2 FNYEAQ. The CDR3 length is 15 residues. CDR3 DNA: TGTGCCAGCAGCTTAGCGGGACAGGGGGTAAATGAGCAGTTCTTC. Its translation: CASSLAGQGVNEQFF. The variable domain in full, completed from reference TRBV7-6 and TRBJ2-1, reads GAGVSQSPRYKVTKRGQDVALRCDPISGHVSLYWYRQALGQGPEFLTYFNYEAQQDKSGLPNDRFSAERPEGSISTLTIQRTEQRDSAMYRCASSLAGQGVNEQFFGPGTRLTVL.

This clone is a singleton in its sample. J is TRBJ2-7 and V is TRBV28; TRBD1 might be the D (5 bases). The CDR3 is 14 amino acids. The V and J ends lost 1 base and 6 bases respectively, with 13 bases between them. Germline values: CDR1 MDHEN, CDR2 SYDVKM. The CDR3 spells CASSLFAGKCEQYF. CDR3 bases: TGTGCCAGCAGTTTATTCGCAGGGAAATGCGAGCAGTACTTC.

CDR3 protein: CASARGEKLFF. The CDR3 DNA is TGTGCCAGCGCCAGGGGTGAAAAACTGTTTTTT. The chain recombines TRBV27 with TRBJ1-4; perhaps TRBD1 as D (6 bases). This CDR3 comprises 11 residues. Germline CDR1 reads MNHEY; CDR2 reads SMNVEV (reference sequence). The V and J ends lost 8 bases and 7 bases respectively, with 8 bases between them.

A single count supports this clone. CDR3 protein: CASSLGTGRTDTQYF. CDR3 in DNA: TGTGCCAGCAGCTTAGGGACAGGCCGCACAGATACGCAGTATTTT. This rearrangement joins TRBV7-6 to TRBJ2-3, with TRBD1 identical over 7 bases. The CDR3 spans 15 residues. Losses at the gene ends were 1 base for V and 1 base for J; bases not matched to a gene: 2. Germline lookup yields CDR1 SGHVS and CDR2 FNYEAQ.

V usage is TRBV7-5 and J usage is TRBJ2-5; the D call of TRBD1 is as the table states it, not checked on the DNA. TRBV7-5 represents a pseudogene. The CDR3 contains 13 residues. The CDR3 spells CASSLGRDETQYF. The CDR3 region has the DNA TGTGCCAGCAGCTTAGGCAGGGATGAGACCCAGTACTTC.

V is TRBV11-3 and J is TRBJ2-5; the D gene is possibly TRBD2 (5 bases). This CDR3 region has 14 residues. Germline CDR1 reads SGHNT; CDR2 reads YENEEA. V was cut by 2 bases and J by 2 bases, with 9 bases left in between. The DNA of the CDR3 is TGTGCCAGCAGCTTAACGGACTTTCAAGAGACCCAGTACTTC. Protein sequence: CASSLTDFQETQYF.

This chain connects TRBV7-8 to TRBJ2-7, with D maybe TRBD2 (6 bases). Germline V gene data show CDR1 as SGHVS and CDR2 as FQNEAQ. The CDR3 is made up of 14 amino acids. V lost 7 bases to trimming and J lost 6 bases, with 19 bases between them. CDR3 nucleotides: TGTGCCAGCACTCTGGGGACTGGAGGTGCCGAGCAGTACTTC. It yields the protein CASTLGTGGAEQYF. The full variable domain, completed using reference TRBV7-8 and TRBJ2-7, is GAGVSQSPRYKVAKRGQDVALRCDPISGHVSLFWYQQALGQGPEFLTYFQNEAQLDKSGLPSDRFFAERPEGSVSTLKIQRTQQEDSAVYLCASTLGTGGAEQYFGPGTRLTVT.

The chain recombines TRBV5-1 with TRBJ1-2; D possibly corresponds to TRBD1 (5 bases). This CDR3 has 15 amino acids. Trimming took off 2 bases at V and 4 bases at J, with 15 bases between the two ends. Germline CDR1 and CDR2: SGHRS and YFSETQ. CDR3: CASSLVRGLGYGYTF. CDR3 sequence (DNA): TGCGCCAGCAGCTTAGTACGGGGCCTTGGCTATGGCTACACCTTC.

For the CDR3, the DNA is TGTGCCAGCGGCTACAGGTTTGAAGCTTTCTTT. Its translation: CASGYRFEAFF. The chain joins TRBV2 to TRBJ1-1; D is perhaps TRBD1 (5 bases). The CDR3 has 11 amino acids. The germline V and J ends were trimmed by 8 bases and 7 bases, with 11 bases remaining between them. The germline gives CDR1 SNHLY, CDR2 FYNNEI.

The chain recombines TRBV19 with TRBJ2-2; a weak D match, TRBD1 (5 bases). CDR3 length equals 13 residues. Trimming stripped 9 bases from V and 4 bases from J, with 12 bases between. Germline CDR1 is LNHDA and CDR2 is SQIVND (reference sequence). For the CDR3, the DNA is TGTGCCAGCGCAGGGATACGCACCGGGGAGCTGTTTTTT. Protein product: CASAGIRTGELFF.

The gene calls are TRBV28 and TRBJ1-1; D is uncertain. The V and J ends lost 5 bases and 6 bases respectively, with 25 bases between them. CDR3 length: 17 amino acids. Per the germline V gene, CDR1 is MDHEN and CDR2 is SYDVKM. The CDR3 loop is CASSPNAWGRVFSEAFF. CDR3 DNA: TGTGCCAGCAGTCCCAACGCGTGGGGTAGGGTTTTTTCTGAAGCTTTCTTT.

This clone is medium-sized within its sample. The CDR3 DNA reads TGTGCCAGCAGCTTATATCCGGGTAACACTGAAGCTTTCTTT. Its translation is CASSLYPGNTEAFF. This sequence joins TRBV7-2 and TRBJ1-1, with D hard to call. V was cut by 2 bases and J by 2 bases, with 9 bases left in between. The germline CDR1 and CDR2 sequences are SGHTA and FQGNSA. The CDR3 runs to 14 residues. Full variable domain (remainder filled in from reference TRBV7-2 and TRBJ1-1): GAGVSQSPSNKVTEKGKDVELRCDPISGHTALYWYRQSLGQGLEFLIYFQGNSAPDKSGLPSDRFSAERTGGSVSTLTIQRTQQEDSAVYLCASSLYPGNTEAFFGQGTRLTVV.

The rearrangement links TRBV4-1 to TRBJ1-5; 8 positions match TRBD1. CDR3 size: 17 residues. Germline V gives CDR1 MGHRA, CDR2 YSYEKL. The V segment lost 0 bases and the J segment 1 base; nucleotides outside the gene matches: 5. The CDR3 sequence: CASSQDMGDRSNQPQHF. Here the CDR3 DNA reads TGCGCCAGCAGCCAAGATATGGGGGACAGGAGCAATCAGCCCCAGCATTTT.

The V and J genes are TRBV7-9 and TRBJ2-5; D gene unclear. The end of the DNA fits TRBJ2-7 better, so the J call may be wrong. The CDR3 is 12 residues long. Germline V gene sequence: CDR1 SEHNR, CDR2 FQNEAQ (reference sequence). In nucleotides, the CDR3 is TGTGCCAGCGGATCCTATACCTACGAGCAGTACTTC. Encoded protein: CASGSYTYEQYF.

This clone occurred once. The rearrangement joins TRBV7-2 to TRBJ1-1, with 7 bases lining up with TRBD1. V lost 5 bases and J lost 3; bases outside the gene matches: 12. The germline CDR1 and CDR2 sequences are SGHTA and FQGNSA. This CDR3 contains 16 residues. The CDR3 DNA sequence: TGTGCCAGCAGCCCAGGACAGGTGGTAACGTACACTGAAGCTTTCTTT. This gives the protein CASSPGQVVTYTEAFF.

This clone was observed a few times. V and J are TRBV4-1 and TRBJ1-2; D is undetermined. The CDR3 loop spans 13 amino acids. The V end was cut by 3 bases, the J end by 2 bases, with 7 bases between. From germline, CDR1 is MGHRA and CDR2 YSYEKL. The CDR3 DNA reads TGCGCCAGCAGCCAGGCACGAAACTATGGCTACACCTTC. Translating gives CASSQARNYGYTF.